Following are 3 T cell receptor beta chains from one sample sequenced in a study of tumor and adjacent non-tumor tissue in lung cancer. The library came from three nested PCR rounds adapted from ARM-PCR protocols. From the multiplex PCR reads, TCRdb called clonotypes with MiXCR, one entry per CDR3 protein. The repertoire has more than 60,000 distinct CDR3 sequences, 60% to 85% of them found once; the top ten carry 10% to 15%. RNA was extracted from bulk tissue without any cell sorting. The specimen sequenced was lung tumor tissue. The receptors come from a woman between 45 and 60 years old with non-small cell lung cancer.

A note on this clonotype: An end of the junction differs from the germline gene, which may be a read error. The chain has TRBV12-3 or TRBV12-4 and TRBJ2-7, with D tentatively TRBD1 or TRBD2 (5 bases each). The CDR3 has 15 residues. CDR3 nucleotide sequence: TGTGCCAACAGTTTGAGGGGCGAGATCTCCTACGAACAGTACTTC. It is translated as CANSLRGEISYEQYF.

As for this clonotype: No conserved phenylalanine or tryptophan ends this CDR3, so it is likely a read error. The chain joins TRBV10-3 to TRBJ1-6; D remains ambiguous. V dropped 8 bases and J dropped 11 bases, with 19 bases sitting between them. Germline assignment: CDR1 ENHRY and CDR2 SYGVKD. There are 14 residues in the CDR3. The CDR3 coding sequence is TGTGCCATCGTGAAGTCGAACGGAGAGGCACCCCTCCACTAT. Translated, it gives CAIVKSNGEAPLHY.

On this clonotype: At one end the junction does not follow the germline gene, possibly because of a read error. The chain joins TRBV29-1 to TRBJ2-1; 7 nucleotides line up with TRBD1. Germline V gene data show CDR1 as SQVTM and CDR2 as ANQGSEA. This CDR3 has 15 amino acids. The CDR3 here is CSLDSSRQGRGEQFF. CDR3 coding DNA: TGCAGCCTTGATTCTTCCAGACAGGGAAGGGGTGAGCAGTTCTTC.